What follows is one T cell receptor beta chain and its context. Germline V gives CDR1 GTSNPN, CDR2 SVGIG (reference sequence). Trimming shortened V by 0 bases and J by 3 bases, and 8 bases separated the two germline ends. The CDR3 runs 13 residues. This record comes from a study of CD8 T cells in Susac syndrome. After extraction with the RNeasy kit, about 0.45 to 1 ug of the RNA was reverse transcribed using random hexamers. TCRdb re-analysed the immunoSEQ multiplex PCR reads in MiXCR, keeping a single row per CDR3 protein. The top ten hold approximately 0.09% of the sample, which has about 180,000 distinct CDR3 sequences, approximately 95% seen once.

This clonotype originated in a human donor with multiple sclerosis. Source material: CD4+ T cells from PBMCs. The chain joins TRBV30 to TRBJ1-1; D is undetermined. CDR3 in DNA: TGTGCCTGGAGTGTAGGAAAGGACACTGAAGCTTTCTTT. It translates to CAWSVGKDTEAFF.